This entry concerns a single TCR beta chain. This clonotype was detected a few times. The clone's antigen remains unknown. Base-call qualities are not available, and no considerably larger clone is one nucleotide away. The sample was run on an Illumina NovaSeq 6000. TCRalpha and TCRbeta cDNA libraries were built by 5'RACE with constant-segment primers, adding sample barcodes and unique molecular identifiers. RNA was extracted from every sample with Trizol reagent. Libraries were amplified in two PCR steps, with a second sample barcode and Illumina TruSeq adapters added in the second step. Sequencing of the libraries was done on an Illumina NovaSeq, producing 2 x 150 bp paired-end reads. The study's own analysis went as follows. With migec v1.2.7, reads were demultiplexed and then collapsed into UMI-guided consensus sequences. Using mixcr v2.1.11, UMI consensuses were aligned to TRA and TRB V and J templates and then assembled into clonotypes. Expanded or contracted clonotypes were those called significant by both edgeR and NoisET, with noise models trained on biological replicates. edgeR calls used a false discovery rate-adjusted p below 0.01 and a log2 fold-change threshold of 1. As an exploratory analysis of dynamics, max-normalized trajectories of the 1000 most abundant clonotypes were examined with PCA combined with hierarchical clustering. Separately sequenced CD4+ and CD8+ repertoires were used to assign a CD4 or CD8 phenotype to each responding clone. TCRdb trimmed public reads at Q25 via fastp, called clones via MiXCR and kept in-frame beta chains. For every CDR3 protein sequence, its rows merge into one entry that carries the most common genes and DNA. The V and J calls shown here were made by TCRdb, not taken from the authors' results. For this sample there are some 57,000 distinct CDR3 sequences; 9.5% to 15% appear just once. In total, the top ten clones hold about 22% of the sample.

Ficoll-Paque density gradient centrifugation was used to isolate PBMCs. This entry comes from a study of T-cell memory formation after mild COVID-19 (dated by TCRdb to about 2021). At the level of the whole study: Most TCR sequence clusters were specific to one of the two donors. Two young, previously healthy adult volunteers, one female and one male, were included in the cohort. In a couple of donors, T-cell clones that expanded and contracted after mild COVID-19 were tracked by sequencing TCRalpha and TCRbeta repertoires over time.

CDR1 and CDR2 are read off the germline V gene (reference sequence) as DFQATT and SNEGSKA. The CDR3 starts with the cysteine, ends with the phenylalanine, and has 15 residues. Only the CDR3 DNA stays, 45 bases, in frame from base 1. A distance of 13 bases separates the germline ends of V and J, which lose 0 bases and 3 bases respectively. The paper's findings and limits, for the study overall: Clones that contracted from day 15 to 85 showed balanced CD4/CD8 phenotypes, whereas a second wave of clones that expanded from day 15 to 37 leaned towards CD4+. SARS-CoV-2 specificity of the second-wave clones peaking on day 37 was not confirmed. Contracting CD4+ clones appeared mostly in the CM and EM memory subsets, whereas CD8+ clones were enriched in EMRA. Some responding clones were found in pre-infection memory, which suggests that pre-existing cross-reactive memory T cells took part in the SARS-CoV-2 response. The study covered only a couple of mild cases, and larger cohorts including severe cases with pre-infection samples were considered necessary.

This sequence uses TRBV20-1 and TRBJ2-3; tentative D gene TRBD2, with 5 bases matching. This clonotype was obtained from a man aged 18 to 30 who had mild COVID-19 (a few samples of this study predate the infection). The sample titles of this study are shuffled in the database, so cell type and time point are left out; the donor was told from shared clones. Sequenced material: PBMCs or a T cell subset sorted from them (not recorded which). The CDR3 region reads CSARERAEWTDTQYF. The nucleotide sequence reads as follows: TGCAGTGCTAGAGAGCGGGCTGAGTGGACAGATACGCAGTATTTT.